This T cell receptor (beta chain) was retrieved from a study of T-cell reconstitution after alpha-beta-depleted transplantation in children. Trimming cost V 4 bases and J 6 bases; bases outside gene matches: 5. The germline V gene has CDR1 MNHEY and CDR2 SMNVEV (reference sequence). This CDR3 contains 14 residues. Preparation of the TCRbeta library was carried out with unique molecular identifiers. MiXCR was run by TCRdb on the PCR reads, yielding one entry per CDR3 protein. The sample contains 600,000 to 700,000 distinct CDR3 sequences, approximately 15% of which appear only once. Many counts were recorded for this clonotype.

This receptor was identified in a human donor who donated a stem cell graft to a child with acute myeloid leukemia. This chain joins TRBV27 and TRBJ2-1; the match to TRBD1 covers 8 bases. The sample in question was PBMCs from the stem cell graft donor, obtained from the stem cell graft. DNA for the CDR3: TGTGCCAGCAGTTCTGGACAGGGAGGCAATGAGCAGTTCTTC. It specifies CASSSGQGGNEQFF.